This T cell receptor (beta chain) comes out of a study of CD8+ T cells in alopecia areata. Study-level information: Each of the treated patients was given oral tofacitinib, 5 to 10 mg twice daily, for moderate-to-severe alopecia areata. General study points: Possibly because of HLA-related factors, TCR sharing was less clear across patients than in mice. Scalp clonality, along with expanded CD8+ clones among the top 100, was significantly decreased by tofacitinib.

In the case of this clone: Its antigen is not known.

V was cut by 0 bases and J by 5 bases, with 7 bases left in between. This CDR3 is 13 amino acids long. From germline, CDR1 is SGHAT and CDR2 FQNNGV. This sample's treatment: oral pan-JAK inhibitor, 5-10 mg twice daily. Peripheral blood, together with lesional scalp punch biopsies, was collected from alopecia areata patients. The authors extracted RNA and reverse transcribed it into cDNA as the sequencing template. TCRdb's table, derived via immunoSEQ multiplex PCR, lists solely in-frame clones and lacks some. Seen here are about 180,000 clones, around 49% observed once, and the top ten hold roughly 9.1%.

The sample was CD8+ T cells sorted from blood, taken around week 53, from a patient treated with tofacitinib. The clonotype comes from a human donor with alopecia areata. The chain links TRBV11-2 to TRBJ2-5, with D unclear. The CDR3 bases are TGTGCCAGCAGCTTAGAGCGTGGGGAGACCCAGTACTTC. This translates into CASSLERGETQYF.